The rows below give T cell receptor beta chains drawn from one sample of a study of blood T cell repertoires in COVID-19. Only in-frame clones appear in the TCRdb table, and some are missing; sequencing was by immunoSEQ multiplex PCR. The table records 200,000 to 250,000 clones, 88% of them present only once. The sequencing input was PBMCs or T cells enriched from blood (not recorded which). All receptors come from a woman in her thirties who had been exposed to COVID-19. Both conserved end residues are part of each CDR3. The order of the fields is CDR3 DNA, CDR3 protein, D gene, J gene, clone size, V gene. The D gene is left open where the match is weak. Size values are once, few and many counts, or a class for expanded clones, and some rows have none.

CDR3nt: TGTGCCAGCCAGACAGGGACCCGGACGCAGTATTTT
CDR3aa: CASQTGTRTQYF
d_gene: TRBD1
j_gene: TRBJ2-3
abundance: -
v_gene: TRBV2

CDR3nt: TGTGCCAGCAGCTCACCTCCGGGACAGAATCCCTATGGCTACACCTTC
CDR3aa: CASSSPPGQNPYGYTF
d_gene: TRBD1
j_gene: TRBJ1-2
abundance: -
v_gene: TRBV9

CDR3nt: TGCAGCGTTGTGGGGAGCTATGGCTACACCTTC
CDR3aa: CSVVGSYGYTF
d_gene: -
j_gene: TRBJ1-2
abundance: once
v_gene: TRBV29-1

CDR3nt: TGTGCCAGCAGCCAGGACAGCTACAGCGGGAGGTCCTACAATGAGCAGTTCTTC
CDR3aa: CASSQDSYSGRSYNEQFF
d_gene: TRBD2
j_gene: TRBJ2-1
abundance: once
v_gene: TRBV14

CDR3nt: TGTGCCAGCAGGTGGGCTCTAGCGGGAGGAGTCCGCTACGAGCAGTACTTC
CDR3aa: CASRWALAGGVRYEQYF
d_gene: TRBD2
j_gene: TRBJ2-7
abundance: -
v_gene: TRBV5-5

CDR3nt: TGTGCCAGCAGGGATAGCGGGAGGGCCCCCGGGGAGCTGTTTTTT
CDR3aa: CASRDSGRAPGELFF
d_gene: TRBD2
j_gene: TRBJ2-2
abundance: once
v_gene: TRBV3-1/TRBV3-2

CDR3nt: TGTGCCAGCAGCTTTAATTCGGGACTAGGGGGCTACGAGCAGTACTTC
CDR3aa: CASSFNSGLGGYEQYF
d_gene: TRBD2
j_gene: TRBJ2-7
abundance: once
v_gene: TRBV5-6

CDR3nt: TGTGCCAGCAGTATCGGGACAGCTAACTATGGCTACACCTTC
CDR3aa: CASSIGTANYGYTF
d_gene: TRBD1
j_gene: TRBJ1-2
abundance: once
v_gene: TRBV6-5

CDR3nt: TGTGCCTGGAGTGAAGGGACGGGAGGAAGCACAGATACGCAGTATTTT
CDR3aa: CAWSEGTGGSTDTQYF
d_gene: TRBD2
j_gene: TRBJ2-3
abundance: -
v_gene: TRBV30

CDR3nt: TGTGCCAGCAGCTTAACTAACACTGAAGCTTTCTTT
CDR3aa: CASSLTNTEAFF
d_gene: -
j_gene: TRBJ1-1
abundance: -
v_gene: TRBV13

CDR3nt: TGTGCCAGCAGCTTACCCCCGGGCGGGAGTTCGCAGACCCAGTACTTC
CDR3aa: CASSLPPGGSSQTQYF
d_gene: TRBD2
j_gene: TRBJ2-5
abundance: -
v_gene: TRBV7-8

CDR3nt: TGTGCCAGTAGGGGCTGGGGACAGGCCCACGAGCAGTACTTC
CDR3aa: CASRGWGQAHEQYF
d_gene: TRBD1
j_gene: TRBJ2-7
abundance: -
v_gene: TRBV19

CDR3nt: TGTGCCAGTAGTATTACGGGACAGGGGTTCGACGAGCAGTACTTC
CDR3aa: CASSITGQGFDEQYF
d_gene: TRBD1
j_gene: TRBJ2-7
abundance: -
v_gene: TRBV19

CDR3nt: TGTGCCAGCTCACCCGCGCGGGACGGAGCTTTCTTT
CDR3aa: CASSPARDGAFF
d_gene: -
j_gene: TRBJ1-1
abundance: once
v_gene: TRBV18

CDR3nt: TGCGCCAGCAGACCTTCTTGGGACAGGGGCGACTATGGCTACACCTTC
CDR3aa: CASRPSWDRGDYGYTF
d_gene: TRBD1
j_gene: TRBJ1-2
abundance: -
v_gene: TRBV4-1

CDR3nt: TGCGCCAGCAGCCCGACAGGGCGAGAGACCCAGTACTTC
CDR3aa: CASSPTGRETQYF
d_gene: TRBD1
j_gene: TRBJ2-5
abundance: -
v_gene: TRBV5-1

CDR3nt: TGTGCCAGCAGCGTAGGGGGACTCTCCTACAATGAGCAGTTCTTC
CDR3aa: CASSVGGLSYNEQFF
d_gene: -
j_gene: TRBJ2-1
abundance: -
v_gene: TRBV9

CDR3nt: TGTGCCAGCAGTCGCGGTAGCACAGATACGCAGTATTTT
CDR3aa: CASSRGSTDTQYF
d_gene: -
j_gene: TRBJ2-3
abundance: once
v_gene: TRBV12-3/TRBV12-4

CDR3nt: TGCAGTGCTAGTCATCAGCGGGAGTTGATAGATACGCAGTATTTT
CDR3aa: CSASHQRELIDTQYF
d_gene: TRBD2
j_gene: TRBJ2-3
abundance: -
v_gene: TRBV20-1

CDR3nt: TGTGCCTGGAGTGTAGGAGGGGTTGAGGCCCAGCATTTT
CDR3aa: CAWSVGGVEAQHF
d_gene: -
j_gene: TRBJ1-5
abundance: few
v_gene: TRBV30

CDR3nt: TGTGCCAGCAGCGAAGATCTACTAGCGGGAGGGCCTCGTGAGCAGTACTTC
CDR3aa: CASSEDLLAGGPREQYF
d_gene: TRBD2
j_gene: TRBJ2-7
abundance: -
v_gene: TRBV7-2